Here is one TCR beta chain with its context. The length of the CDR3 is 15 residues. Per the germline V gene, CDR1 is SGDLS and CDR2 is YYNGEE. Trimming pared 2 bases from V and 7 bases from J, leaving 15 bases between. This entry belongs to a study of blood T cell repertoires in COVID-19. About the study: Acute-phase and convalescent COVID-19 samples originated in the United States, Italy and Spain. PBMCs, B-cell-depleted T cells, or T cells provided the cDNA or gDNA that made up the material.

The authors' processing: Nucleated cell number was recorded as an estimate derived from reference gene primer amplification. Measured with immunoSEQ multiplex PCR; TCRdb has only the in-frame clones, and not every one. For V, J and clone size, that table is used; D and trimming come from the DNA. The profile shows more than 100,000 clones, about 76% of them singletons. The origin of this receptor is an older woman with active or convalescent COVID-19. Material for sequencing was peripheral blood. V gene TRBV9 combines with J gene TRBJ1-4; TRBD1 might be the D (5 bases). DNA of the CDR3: TGTGCCAGCAGCGTCAGGACGGGGGTGGGTGAAAAACTGTTTTTT. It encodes CASSVRTGVGEKLFF.